Each of the 14 T cell receptor beta chains below was sequenced from the same sample in a study of cytomegalovirus exposure and HLA in healthy donors. It was with 60 Vbeta and 13 Jbeta primers that the PCR ran. Only in-frame clones appear in the TCRdb table, and some are missing; sequencing was by immunoSEQ multiplex PCR. The sample has 95,000 to 150,000 clones, under 85% seen once. The sample comprised PBMCs. The source is a human donor in good health.

The rearrangement links TRBV27 to TRBJ2-3; 7 nucleotides align to TRBD2. CDR1 is MNHEY, CDR2 SMNVEV, per germline (reference sequence). Trimming at V came to 3 bases and at J to 6 bases, leaving 6 bases not matched to a gene. The CDR3 covers 14 residues. DNA of the CDR3: TGTGCCAGCAGTTTGGGGAGGGAGGGCGATACGCAGTATTTT. It yields the protein CASSLGREGDTQYF.

In its sample, this clone was seen a few times. The chain couples TRBV2 to TRBJ1-5, with unresolved D. Trimming stripped 6 bases from V and 3 bases from J, with 12 bases between. The CDR3 totals 14 residues. Germline-derived CDR1 and CDR2 are SNHLY and FYNNEI. CDR3 residues: CASSAQVINQPQHF. The CDR3 DNA reads as TGTGCCAGCAGCGCCCAGGTAATCAATCAGCCCCAGCATTTT.

The chain couples TRBV28 to TRBJ2-1; D is perhaps TRBD1 (6 bases). V gave up 9 bases and J gave up 2 bases, with 14 bases separating them. The CDR3 runs 14 residues. The germline V gene encodes CDR1 MDHEN and CDR2 SYDVKM. The CDR3: CASQGLPPYNEQFF. CDR3 in DNA: TGTGCCAGTCAGGGGCTCCCGCCCTACAATGAGCAGTTCTTC.

This clone was observed a few times. CDR3 sequence reads: CASRATILDTQYF. CDR3 bases: TGTGCCAGCAGGGCCACCATCCTCGATACGCAGTATTTT. This chain connects TRBV2 to TRBJ2-3; D is unresolved. CDR1 and CDR2 from the germline V gene are SNHLY and FYNNEI. The germline V and J ends were trimmed by 6 bases and 6 bases, with 13 bases remaining between them. The CDR3 runs 13 residues.

This clone was observed once. The rearrangement links TRBV5-4 to TRBJ2-7; 7 positions agree with TRBD1. V shed 1 base, J shed 5 bases, and the junction held 6 bases outside the gene matches. Germline V gives CDR1 SGHNT, CDR2 YYREEE (reference sequence). The CDR3 runs to 14 residues. CDR3 in amino acids: CASSLRAGGNEQYF. CDR3 nucleotides: TGTGCCAGCAGCTTGAGGGCAGGGGGTAACGAGCAGTACTTC.

V is TRBV15 and J is TRBJ2-7, with 10 bases matching TRBD2. Germline CDR1 is LNHNV and CDR2 is YYDKDF (reference sequence). Trimming removed 8 bases from V and 6 bases from J; junction bases left unmatched: 22. The CDR3 totals 18 residues. The DNA of the CDR3 is TGTGCCACCGGTCCGGCTAGCGGGAGTGTGGTCTCCCTAGGCGAGCAGTACTTC. It codes for CATGPASGSVVSLGEQYF. Using reference TRBV15 and TRBJ2-7 for the parts outside the CDR3, the full variable domain is DAMVIQNPRYQVTQFGKPVTLSCSQTLNHNVMYWYQQKSSQAPKLLFHYYDKDFNNEADTPDNFQSRRPNTSFCFLDIRSPGLGDTAMYLCATGPASGSVVSLGEQYFGPGTRLTVT.

The V and J genes are TRBV7-9 and TRBJ2-1; 7 bases align to TRBD2. CDR3 length: 14 residues. The germline CDR1 and CDR2 sequences are SEHNR and FQNEAQ (reference sequence). Trimming at V came to 6 bases and at J to 8 bases, leaving 10 bases not matched to a gene. DNA of the CDR3: TGTGCCAGCAGTTCCCAGCGGGGCGCCGATGAGCAGTTCTTC. Amino acid sequence: CASSSQRGADEQFF.

The chain carries TRBV11-3 and TRBJ1-2; no clear D gene. V shed 5 bases and J shed 4 bases, with 14 bases lying between them. Germline V gene sequence: CDR1 SGHNT, CDR2 YENEEA. The CDR3 spans 14 residues. In DNA, the CDR3 is TGTGCCAGCAGCCTCTCCGGGTCTTCCTATGGCTACACCTTC. Amino acid sequence: CASSLSGSSYGYTF. The variable domain in full, completed from reference TRBV11-3 and TRBJ1-2, reads EAGVVQSPRYKIIEKKQPVAFWCNPISGHNTLYWYLQNLGQGPELLIRYENEEAVDDSQLPKDRFSAERLKGVDSTLKIQPAELGDSAVYLCASSLSGSSYGYTFGSGTRLTVV.

The chain employs TRBV6-5 and TRBJ1-1, with 7 bases aligning to TRBD1. CDR3 length equals 15 residues. The J segment lost 4 bases and the V segment lost 5 bases, leaving 10 bases of the junction unmatched. Germline loops: CDR1 MNHEY, CDR2 SVGAGI. CDR3 sequence (DNA): TGTGCCAGCAGTCGACAGGGCCGTGGCGGCACTGAAGCTTTCTTT. Encoded protein: CASSRQGRGGTEAFF.

The table lists this clone with a count of one. V usage is TRBV5-6 and J usage is TRBJ1-6, with D perhaps TRBD1 (5 bases). Germline-derived CDR1 and CDR2 are SGHDT and YYEEEE. V lost 3 bases, J lost 10 bases, and 17 bases lay in between. The CDR3 has 15 amino acids. DNA of the CDR3: TGTGCCAGCAGCTCCGGGGAGGGGAGGGGCTCACCCCTCCACTTT. Translation: CASSSGEGRGSPLHF.

The J gene is TRBJ1-5, the V gene TRBV25-1, with D perhaps TRBD1 (6 bases). This CDR3 is built from 14 residues. The germline CDR1 and CDR2 sequences are MGHDK and SYGVNS. With 3 bases removed from V and 2 bases from J, the gap between germline ends came to 8 bases. CDR3 sequence (DNA): TGTGCCAGCAGTGAGGCAGGGGGCAATCAGCCCCAGCATTTT. It is translated as CASSEAGGNQPQHF.

This sequence joins TRBV5-1 and TRBJ2-6; 7 bases are shared with TRBD1. V trimming: 2 bases; J trimming: 0 bases; junction bases outside the gene matches: 8. CDR3 length: 18 residues. Germline V gene lookup returns CDR1 SGHRS and CDR2 YFSETQ. CDR3 amino acids: CASSLSDRTSSGANVLTF. The CDR3 DNA is TGCGCCAGCAGCTTATCGGACAGGACCAGCTCTGGGGCCAACGTCCTGACTTTC.

The chain couples TRBV2 to TRBJ2-5, with 7 bases aligning to TRBD2. The germline CDR1 and CDR2 sequences are SNHLY and FYNNEI. The CDR3 consists of 13 residues. V shed 6 bases, J shed 4 bases, and the junction held 5 bases outside the gene matches. Here the CDR3 DNA reads TGTGCCAGCAGGGTGGGGGGGGGAGAGACCCAGTACTTC. Protein product: CASRVGGGETQYF.

The chain joins TRBV6-1 to TRBJ1-4, with TRBD1 matching 9 bases. V shed 7 bases and J 8 bases; nucleotides not matched to a gene: 8. CDR3 length equals 14 residues. Germline CDR1 and CDR2: MNHNS and SASEGT. This CDR3 reads CASIPPGQGEKLFF. The CDR3 DNA follows: TGTGCCAGCATTCCCCCCGGACAGGGGGAAAAACTGTTTTTT.